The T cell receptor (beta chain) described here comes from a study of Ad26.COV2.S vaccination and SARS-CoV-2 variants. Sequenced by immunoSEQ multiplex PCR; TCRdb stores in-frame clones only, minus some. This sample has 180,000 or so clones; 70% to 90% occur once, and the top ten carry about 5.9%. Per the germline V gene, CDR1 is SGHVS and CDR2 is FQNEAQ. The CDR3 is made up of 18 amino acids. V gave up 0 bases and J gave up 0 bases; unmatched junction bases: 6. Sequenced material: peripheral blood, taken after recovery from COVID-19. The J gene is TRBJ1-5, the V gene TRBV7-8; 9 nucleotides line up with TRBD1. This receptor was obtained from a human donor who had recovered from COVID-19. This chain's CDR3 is CASSLARTGEFSNQPQHF. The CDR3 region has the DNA TGTGCCAGCAGCTTAGCGCGGACAGGGGAATTTAGCAATCAGCCCCAGCATTTT.